What follows describes a single T cell receptor beta chain. TCRdb re-derived calls from the reads in MiXCR, one entry per CDR3 protein. This repertoire shows some 100,000 distinct CDR3 sequences, about a quarter found once; its top ten account for around 42%. The data derive from a study of T cell repertoires in cytomegalovirus infection. Germline V gene data show CDR1 as SGHRS and CDR2 as YFSETQ. The V end was cut by 4 bases, the J end by 0 bases, with 19 bases between. This CDR3 is 17 amino acids long. The chain employs TRBV5-1 and TRBJ1-1; D may be TRBD1 (5 bases). This receptor was identified in a human donor in good health (CMV status not recorded). Some clones in this sample may be carry-over from other donors' samples. The sample comprised CD8+ T cells from PBMCs. The CDR3: CASSPAPGHAMNTEAFF. The CDR3, as DNA: TGCGCCAGCAGCCCCGCCCCTGGACACGCCATGAACACTGAAGCTTTCTTT.